Below, one T cell receptor beta chain is given with its context. Its antigen is as yet unknown. The data are from a study of cytomegalovirus exposure and HLA in healthy donors. Overall study results and limits: Rarity marked most TCR sequences, yet some public TCRs occurred in many donors. Within the data, a cluster of highly shared sequence variants was likely a sequencing artifact.

With 60 Vbeta and 13 Jbeta primers, the PCR was carried out. The protocol was immunoSEQ multiplex PCR, while the TCRdb copy is restricted to in-frame clones and leaves out a portion. The repertoire holds roughly 150,000 clones, approximately 78% seen once, with 8% to 10% in the top ten. The CDR3 consists of 15 residues. CDR1 and CDR2 (germline): SGHRS, YFSETQ. V shed 2 bases, J shed 4 bases, and the junction held 3 bases outside the gene matches. The V gene is TRBV5-1, the J gene TRBJ2-2; 9 positions match TRBD1. Sequenced material: PBMCs. The sequence was collected from a male donor in good health and CMV-seropositive. DNA for the CDR3: TGCGCCAGCAGCTTACAGGGGGCTGGCACCGGGGAGCTGTTTTTT. Protein product: CASSLQGAGTGELFF.